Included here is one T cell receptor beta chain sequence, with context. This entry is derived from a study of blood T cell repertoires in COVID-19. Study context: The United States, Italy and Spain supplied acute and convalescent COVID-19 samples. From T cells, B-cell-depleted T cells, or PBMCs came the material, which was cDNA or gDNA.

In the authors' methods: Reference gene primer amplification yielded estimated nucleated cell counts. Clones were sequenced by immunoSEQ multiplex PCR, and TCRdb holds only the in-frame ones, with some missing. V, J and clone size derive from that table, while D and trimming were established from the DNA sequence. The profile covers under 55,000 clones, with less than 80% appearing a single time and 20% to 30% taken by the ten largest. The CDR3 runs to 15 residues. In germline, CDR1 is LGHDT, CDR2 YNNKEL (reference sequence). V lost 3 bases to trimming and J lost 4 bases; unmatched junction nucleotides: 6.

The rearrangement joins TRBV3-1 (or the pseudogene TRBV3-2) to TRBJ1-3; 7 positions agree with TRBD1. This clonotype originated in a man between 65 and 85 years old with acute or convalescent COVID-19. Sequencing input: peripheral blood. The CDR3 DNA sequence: TGTGCCAGCAGCCACGACAGGGCCCCCGGAAACACCATATATTTT. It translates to CASSHDRAPGNTIYF.